This T cell receptor beta chain was captured by sequencing in a study of OX40 agonist ivuxolimab in advanced cancers. Study overall: At 0.01 to 10 mg/kg, ivuxolimab was administered intravenously to patients every 2 weeks. Participants, roughly 80% male, averaged roughly 60 years of age, ranging from roughly 20 to 80. Partial responses were seen in three patients, one with hepatocellular carcinoma and two with cutaneous melanoma.

The data were produced by immunoSEQ multiplex PCR, yet TCRdb's version contains in-frame clones alone and is incomplete. Counted here are some 20,000 clones, approximately 83% occurring once; the ten biggest clones make up roughly 36%. Germline CDR1 reads LGHNA; CDR2 reads YSLEER. V trimming: 6 bases; J trimming: 0 bases; junction bases outside the gene matches: 3. This CDR3 comprises 14 residues. The sample here was CD4+ or CD8+ T cells sorted from blood, taken in a trial of the OX40 agonist ivuxolimab. The sequence came from an adult with an advanced solid tumor such as melanoma, head and neck, liver or kidney cancer. This chain joins TRBV4-3 and TRBJ2-7; TRBD1 matches at 9 bases. In DNA form, the CDR3 reads TGCGCCAGCAGGGGACAGGGACCCTCCTACGAGCAGTACTTC. Protein sequence: CASRGQGPSYEQYF.